The present T cell receptor (beta chain) was sequenced within a study of blood T cell repertoires in COVID-19. Study in general: Collection of acute and convalescent COVID-19 samples took place in the United States, Italy and Spain.

This clone came up once. Profiled with immunoSEQ multiplex PCR; TCRdb holds only in-frame clones, not every one. The sample includes 130,000 or so clones, roughly 84% seen only once; the top ten take around 9%. Sample: peripheral blood. The receptor's source is a young man with COVID-19, enrolled during active disease.

Here the CDR3 reads CASSLIGEPYNEQFF. The CDR3 coding sequence is TGTGCCAGCAGCCTAATTGGGGAGCCCTACAATGAGCAGTTCTTC. V gene TRBV9 combines with J gene TRBJ2-1; possibly TRBD2 for D (5 bases). With 4 bases removed from V and 2 bases from J, the gap between germline ends came to 13 bases. The CDR3 runs to 15 residues. Germline values: CDR1 SGDLS, CDR2 YYNGEE.